These 4 T cell receptor beta chains came from one sample sequenced in a study of human T cells and chemical hapten exposure (dated by TCRdb to about 2021). The meaning of the sample's time point label: patch test 3, about 24 weeks after DPC sensitization. This sample's treatment or condition label indicates: therapeutic diphenylcyclopropenone sensitization with weekly scalp DPC. Total RNA was extracted from unfractionated whole blood collected in Tempus Blood RNA tubes. Library preparation used RACE. TCRdb names NextSeq 500 as the instrument used. The public sequencing data were trimmed at Q25 with fastp and processed into clonotypes with MiXCR by TCRdb, which kept only in-frame beta chains. Every CDR3 protein is listed once, alongside the most common genes and DNA of its rows. This sample comprises roughly 38,000 distinct CDR3 sequences, more than 8% of them detected only once. The ten top clones hold 26% of the sample.

The sample in question was whole blood, obtained in connection with sensitization to the hapten diphenylcyclopropenone (DPC). These TCRs come from a man between 45 and 60 years old with alopecia areata. Some clones in this sample may be carry-over from other donors' samples.

Ten or more counts support this clonotype. The chain couples TRBV12-3 or TRBV12-4 to TRBJ2-2, with D hard to call. The V end lost 5 bases, the J end lost 5 bases, and 9 bases lay between the germline ends. The CDR3 is made up of 13 amino acids. CDR3 amino acids: CASSPHGTGELFF. CDR3 nucleotides: TGTGCCAGCAGTCCCCATGGTACCGGGGAGCTGTTTTTT.

This clonotype has a handful of counts. The genes are TRBV7-2 and TRBJ2-2; D might be TRBD2 (5 bases). The CDR3 consists of 15 residues. Trimming stripped 3 bases from V and 4 bases from J, with 12 bases between. The germline CDR1 and CDR2 sequences are SGHTA and FQGNSA. The DNA of the CDR3 is TGTGCCAGCAGCTTCCGTTGGGCGGGCACCGGGGAGCTGTTTTTT. Its translation: CASSFRWAGTGELFF.

The chain joins TRBV27 to TRBJ2-7; 9 nucleotides align to TRBD1. V dropped 11 bases and J dropped 4; count of bases not matched to a gene: 9. The length of the CDR3 is 13 residues. Per germline, CDR1 MNHEY and CDR2 SMNVEV (reference sequence). In DNA, the CDR3 is TGTGCCGCCGGACAGGGGAGATCGTACGAGCAGTACTTC. Its translation is CAAGQGRSYEQYF.

The genes are TRBV7-9 and TRBJ1-5, with a tentative D call TRBD1 (5 bases). This CDR3 is 15 amino acids long. Germline loops: CDR1 SEHNR, CDR2 FQNEAQ (reference sequence). V was cut by 4 bases and J by 6 bases, with 16 bases left in between. The CDR3 here is CASSSDPQGGQPQHF. The CDR3, as DNA: TGTGCCAGCAGCTCCGACCCCCAGGGAGGTCAGCCCCAGCATTTT.